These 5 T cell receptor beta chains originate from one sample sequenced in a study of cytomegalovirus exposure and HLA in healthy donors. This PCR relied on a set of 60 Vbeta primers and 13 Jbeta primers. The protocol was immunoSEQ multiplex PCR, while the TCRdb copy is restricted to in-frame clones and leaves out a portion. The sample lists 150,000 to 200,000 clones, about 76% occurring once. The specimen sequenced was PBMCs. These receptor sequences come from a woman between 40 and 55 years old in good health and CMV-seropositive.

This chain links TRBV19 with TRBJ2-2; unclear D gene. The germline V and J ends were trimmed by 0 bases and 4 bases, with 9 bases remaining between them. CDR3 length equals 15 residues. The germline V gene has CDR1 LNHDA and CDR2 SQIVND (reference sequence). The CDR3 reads CASSIDTLITGELFF. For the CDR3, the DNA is TGTGCCAGTAGTATAGACACACTAATCACCGGGGAGCTGTTTTTT.

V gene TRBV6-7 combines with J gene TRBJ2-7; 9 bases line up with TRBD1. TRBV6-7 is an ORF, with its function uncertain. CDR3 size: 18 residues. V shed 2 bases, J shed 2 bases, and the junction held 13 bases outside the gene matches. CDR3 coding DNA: TGTGCCAGCAGTTACCCACGTCTCGGGACAGGGATCCCCTACGAGCAGTACTTC. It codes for CASSYPRLGTGIPYEQYF.

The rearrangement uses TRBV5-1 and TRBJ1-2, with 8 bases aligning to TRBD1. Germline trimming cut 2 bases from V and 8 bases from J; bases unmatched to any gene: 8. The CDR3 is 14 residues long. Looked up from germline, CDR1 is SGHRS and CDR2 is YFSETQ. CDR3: CASSFAGGAEGYTF. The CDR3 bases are TGCGCCAGCAGCTTCGCAGGGGGCGCCGAAGGCTACACCTTC.

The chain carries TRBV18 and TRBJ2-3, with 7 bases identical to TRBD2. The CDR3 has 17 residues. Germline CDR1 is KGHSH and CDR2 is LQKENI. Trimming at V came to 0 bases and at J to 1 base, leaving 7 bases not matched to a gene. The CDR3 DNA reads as TGTGCCAGCTCACCACCGAGGGAGGGGCCCCGCACAGATACGCAGTATTTT. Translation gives CASSPPREGPRTDTQYF.

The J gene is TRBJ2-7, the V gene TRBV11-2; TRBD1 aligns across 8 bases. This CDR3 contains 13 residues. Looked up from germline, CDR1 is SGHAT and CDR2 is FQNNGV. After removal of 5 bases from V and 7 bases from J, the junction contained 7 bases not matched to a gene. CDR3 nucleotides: TGTGCCAGCAGCCCCCTGACAGGGGCAGAGCAGTACTTC. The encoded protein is CASSPLTGAEQYF. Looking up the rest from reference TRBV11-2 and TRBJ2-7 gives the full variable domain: EAGVAQSPRYKIIEKRQSVAFWCNPISGHATLYWYQQILGQGPKLLIQFQNNGVVDDSQLPKDRFSAERLKGVDSTLKIQPAKLEDSAVYLCASSPLTGAEQYFGPGTRLTVT.